These T cell receptor beta chains were read from a single sample in a study of regulatory T cells in long-lasting Graves disease. TCRdb re-derived calls from the multiplex PCR reads in MiXCR, one entry per CDR3 protein. This sample has a few hundred thousand distinct CDR3 sequences; about 25% occur once, and the top ten carry roughly 26%. The sample here was peripheral blood mononuclear cells (PBMCs), taken when the disease was refractory, from a patient treated with antithyroid drugs. The receptors here all came from a female donor with Graves disease. Each CDR3 is given with its conserved first and last residue. A D gene is named only where the DNA matches it firmly. Some rows mark clone size as missing; the rest say once, few, many or name a class of expanded clone.

V: TRBV4-1
size: NA
J: TRBJ1-2
D: NA
DNA: TGCGCCAGCAGCCAAGATCAAGGGGCGCCTGGCTACACCTTC
CDR3: CASSQDQGAPGYTF

V: TRBV6-5
size: NA
J: TRBJ1-3
D: NA
DNA: TGTGCCAGCAGTTACTCGACGCCCCAATTGACTCCTGGAAACACCATATATTTT
CDR3: CASSYSTPQLTPGNTIYF

V: TRBV29-1
size: many
J: TRBJ2-7
D: NA
DNA: TGCAGCGTTGAAGTTGTGTCACGGGTCTACGAGCAGTACTTC
CDR3: CSVEVVSRVYEQYF

V: TRBV12-5
size: many
J: TRBJ2-4
D: NA
DNA: TGTGCTAGTGGTTTGGGTTGGGGGGGCGATAACATTCAGTACTTC
CDR3: CASGLGWGGDNIQYF

V: TRBV28
size: NA
J: TRBJ1-4
D: NA
DNA: NA
CDR3: CASSRPMSQLMKNCFF

V: TRBV5-1
size: few
J: TRBJ1-2
D: NA
DNA: TGCGCCAGCAGCTTGGGAAGGGACACCGCTAACTATGGCTACACCTTC
CDR3: CASSLGRDTANYGYTF

V: TRBV5-1
size: NA
J: TRBJ1-4
D: TRBD1
DNA: TGCGCCAGCAGCTTGGATGGGACAGGGGTCGAAAAACTGTTTTTT
CDR3: CASSLDGTGVEKLFF

V: TRBV5-1
size: many
J: TRBJ2-7
D: NA
DNA: TGCGCCAGCAGCCCTCGGAATGGGTACGAGCAGTACTTC
CDR3: CASSPRNGYEQYF

V: TRBV14
size: NA
J: TRBJ2-5
D: NA
DNA: TGTGCCAGCAGCCAAGTTGGTTGGTACAGGGATCAAGAGACCCAGTACTTC
CDR3: CASSQVGWYRDQETQYF

V: TRBV19
size: many
J: TRBJ1-5
D: TRBD1
DNA: TGTGCCAGTAGTGTTGACGGGCAGGGGGCCCAGCATTTT
CDR3: CASSVDGQGAQHF

V: TRBV11-1
size: many
J: TRBJ2-7
D: NA
DNA: TGTGCCAGCAGCCATCTCTCGTGGGAGCAGTACTTC
CDR3: CASSHLSWEQYF

V: TRBV5-1
size: NA
J: TRBJ1-2
D: TRBD1
DNA: TGCGCCAGCAGCTCGAGAGGGGGCACCTATGGCTACACCTTC
CDR3: CASSSRGGTYGYTF

V: TRBV7-2
size: few
J: TRBJ2-1
D: TRBD1
DNA: TGTGCCAGCAGCGAGCCAGGGGGCCATGAGCAGTTCTTC
CDR3: CASSEPGGHEQFF

V: TRBV25-1
size: many
J: TRBJ1-2
D: TRBD1
DNA: TGTGCCAGCAGTGCGGCGGGAACGCGGACAGGTTATTCGGGCTACACCTTC
CDR3: CASSAAGTRTGYSGYTF

V: TRBV3-1
size: NA
J: TRBJ2-7
D: TRBD1
DNA: TGTGCCAGCAGCCTATATTTATCCGGGACAGGGGGTTACGAGCAGTACTTC
CDR3: CASSLYLSGTGGYEQYF

V: TRBV18
size: many
J: TRBJ1-1
D: NA
DNA: TGTGCCAGCTCACCGGTACACCTGAACACTGAAGCTTTCTTT
CDR3: CASSPVHLNTEAFF

V: TRBV13
size: NA
J: TRBJ2-1
D: NA
DNA: TGTGCCAGCAGCGACCGGGACCTCTACAATGAGCAGTTCTTC
CDR3: CASSDRDLYNEQFF

V: TRBV20-1
size: NA
J: TRBJ2-7
D: TRBD2
DNA: TGCAGTGCTTGGCCGGGACTAGGCGACGAGCAGTACTTC
CDR3: CSAWPGLGDEQYF

V: TRBV11-2
size: many
J: TRBJ2-1
D: TRBD2
DNA: TGTGCCAGCAGCCCCCGGACTAGCGGGAGGGCTGAGCAGTTCTTC
CDR3: CASSPRTSGRAEQFF

V: TRBV15
size: many
J: TRBJ2-6
D: TRBD2
DNA: TGTGCCACCAGCAGAGATTCTCGTGCGGGAGTGAGGGGGGCCAACGTCCTGACTTTC
CDR3: CATSRDSRAGVRGANVLTF

V: TRBV20-1
size: NA
J: TRBJ1-1
D: NA
DNA: TGCAGTGCTAGAGTGGCGGGTCGGGACACTGAAGCTTTCTTT
CDR3: CSARVAGRDTEAFF

V: TRBV5-4
size: few
J: TRBJ2-2
D: NA
DNA: TGTGCCAGCAGCTTGGGAGTTGATACCGGGGAGCTGTTTTTT
CDR3: CASSLGVDTGELFF

V: TRBV20-1
size: many
J: TRBJ2-7
D: NA
DNA: TGCAGTGCTAGAGAGGAGGGTGGAATGTACGAGCAGTACTTC
CDR3: CSAREEGGMYEQYF

V: TRBV10-3
size: many
J: TRBJ2-7
D: NA
DNA: TGTGCCATCAGTGAGTCATTCCAACGGGAGTTGAGGGGTCGCGAGCAGTACTTC
CDR3: CAISESFQRELRGREQYF

V: TRBV20-1
size: NA
J: TRBJ2-7
D: TRBD2
DNA: TGCAGTGCTAGAGATTCGGTTAGCGGGAGGGCCGTCAGCTACGAGCAGTACTTC
CDR3: CSARDSVSGRAVSYEQYF

V: TRBV28
size: many
J: TRBJ1-1
D: NA
DNA: TGTGCCAGCAGAATTCACCCCAGTGAAGCTTTCTTT
CDR3: CASRIHPSEAFF

V: TRBV19
size: few
J: TRBJ1-2
D: NA
DNA: TGTGCCAGTAGTCTTTCGGGAGAGGGCCCGAATGGCTACACCTTC
CDR3: CASSLSGEGPNGYTF

V: TRBV30
size: NA
J: TRBJ1-1
D: NA
DNA: TGTGCCTGGAGTCCAGGACAGATTCTGAACACTGAAGCTTTCTTT
CDR3: CAWSPGQILNTEAFF

V: TRBV7-2
size: few
J: TRBJ2-1
D: TRBD2
DNA: TGTGCCAGCAGCTTAGGACCGGGACTAGGTTTTGAGCAGTTCTTC
CDR3: CASSLGPGLGFEQFF

V: TRBV6-2/TRBV6-3
size: NA
J: TRBJ2-2
D: NA
DNA: TGTGCCAGCAGTTACTCTGAAGGGTCACCCACCGGGGAGCTGTTTTTT
CDR3: CASSYSEGSPTGELFF

V: TRBV5-1
size: NA
J: TRBJ2-2
D: NA
DNA: TGCGCCAGCAGCTTTCGAGGGGACAAGACCGGGGAGCTGTTTTTT
CDR3: CASSFRGDKTGELFF

V: TRBV6-2/TRBV6-3
size: NA
J: TRBJ1-1
D: NA
DNA: TGTGCCAGCAGGAACCGCGGGGGTACTGAAGCTTTCTTT
CDR3: CASRNRGGTEAFF

V: TRBV25-1
size: many
J: TRBJ2-7
D: NA
DNA: TGTGCCAGCAGTAGGGGCGGAGCCTACGAGCAGTACTTC
CDR3: CASSRGGAYEQYF

V: TRBV20-1
size: NA
J: TRBJ2-5
D: NA
DNA: TGCAGTGCTAGCCACCCAGAGAAGAGGGGGACCCAGTACTTC
CDR3: CSASHPEKRGTQYF

V: TRBV19
size: NA
J: TRBJ1-1
D: NA
DNA: TGTGCCAGTAGTATCAGGGGTCAAATGAACACTGAAGCTTTCTTT
CDR3: CASSIRGQMNTEAFF

V: TRBV30
size: many
J: TRBJ1-5
D: NA
DNA: TGTGCCTGGAGTGCAGGCAGCAATCAGCCCCAGCATTTT
CDR3: CAWSAGSNQPQHF

V: TRBV28
size: medium-sized
J: TRBJ2-7
D: TRBD2
DNA: TGTGCCAGCAGTTGGGAGCGGGAGTATCTTTACGAGCAGTACTTC
CDR3: CASSWEREYLYEQYF

V: TRBV12-3/TRBV12-4
size: many
J: TRBJ2-5
D: NA
DNA: TGTGCCAGCAGTCCAGGGGCTGAGACCCAGTACTTC
CDR3: CASSPGAETQYF

V: TRBV28
size: many
J: TRBJ2-7
D: TRBD1
DNA: TGTGCCAGCAGATCAACAGGGGGCCACGAGCAGTACTTC
CDR3: CASRSTGGHEQYF